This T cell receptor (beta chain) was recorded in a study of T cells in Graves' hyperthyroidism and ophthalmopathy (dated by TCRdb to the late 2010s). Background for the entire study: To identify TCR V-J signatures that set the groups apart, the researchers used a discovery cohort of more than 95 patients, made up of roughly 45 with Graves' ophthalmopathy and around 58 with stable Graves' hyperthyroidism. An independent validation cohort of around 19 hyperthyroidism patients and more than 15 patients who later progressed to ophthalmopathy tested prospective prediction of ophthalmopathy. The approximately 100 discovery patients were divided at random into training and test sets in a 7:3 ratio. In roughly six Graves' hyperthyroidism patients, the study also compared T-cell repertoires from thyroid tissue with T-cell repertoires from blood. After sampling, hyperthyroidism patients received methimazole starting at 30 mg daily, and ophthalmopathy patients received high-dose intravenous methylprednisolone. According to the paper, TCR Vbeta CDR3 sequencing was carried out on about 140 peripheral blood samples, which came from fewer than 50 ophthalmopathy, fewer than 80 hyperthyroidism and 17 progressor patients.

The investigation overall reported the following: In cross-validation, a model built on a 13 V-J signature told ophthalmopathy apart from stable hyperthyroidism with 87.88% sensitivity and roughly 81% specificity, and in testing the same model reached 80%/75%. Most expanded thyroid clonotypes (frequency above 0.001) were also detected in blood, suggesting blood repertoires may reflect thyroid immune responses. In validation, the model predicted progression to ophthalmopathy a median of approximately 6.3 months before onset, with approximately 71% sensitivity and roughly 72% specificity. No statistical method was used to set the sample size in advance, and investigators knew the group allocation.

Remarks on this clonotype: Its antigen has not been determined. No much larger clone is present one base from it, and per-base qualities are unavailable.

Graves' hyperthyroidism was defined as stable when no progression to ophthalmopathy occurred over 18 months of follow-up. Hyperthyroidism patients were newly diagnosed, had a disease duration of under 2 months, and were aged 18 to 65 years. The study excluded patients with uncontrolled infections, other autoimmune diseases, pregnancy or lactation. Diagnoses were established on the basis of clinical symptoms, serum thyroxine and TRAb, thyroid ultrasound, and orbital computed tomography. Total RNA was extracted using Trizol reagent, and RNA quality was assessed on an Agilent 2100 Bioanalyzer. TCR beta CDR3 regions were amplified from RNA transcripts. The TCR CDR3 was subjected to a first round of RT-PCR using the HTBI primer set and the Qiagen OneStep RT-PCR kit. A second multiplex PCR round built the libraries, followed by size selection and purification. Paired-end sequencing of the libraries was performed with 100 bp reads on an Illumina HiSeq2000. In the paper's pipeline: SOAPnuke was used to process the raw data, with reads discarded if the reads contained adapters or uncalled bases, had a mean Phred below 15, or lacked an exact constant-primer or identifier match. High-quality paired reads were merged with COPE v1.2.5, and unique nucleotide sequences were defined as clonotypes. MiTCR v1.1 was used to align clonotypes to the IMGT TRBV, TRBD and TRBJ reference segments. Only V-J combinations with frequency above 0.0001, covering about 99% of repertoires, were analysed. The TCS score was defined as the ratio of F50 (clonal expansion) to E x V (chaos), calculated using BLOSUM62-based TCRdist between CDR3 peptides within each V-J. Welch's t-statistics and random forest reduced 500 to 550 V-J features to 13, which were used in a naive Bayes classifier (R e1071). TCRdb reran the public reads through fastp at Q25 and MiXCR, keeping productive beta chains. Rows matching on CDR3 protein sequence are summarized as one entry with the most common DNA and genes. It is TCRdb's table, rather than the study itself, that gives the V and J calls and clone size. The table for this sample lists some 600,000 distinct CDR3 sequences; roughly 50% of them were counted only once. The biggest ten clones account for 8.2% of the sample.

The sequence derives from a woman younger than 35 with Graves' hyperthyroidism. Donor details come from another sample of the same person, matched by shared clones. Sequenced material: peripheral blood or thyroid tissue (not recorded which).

The nucleotides are TGTGCCAGCACGCGGGGGGCGGGATCATCCTACGAGCAGTACTTC. Its coded protein is CASTRGAGSSYEQYF. Recombination joined TRBV6-5 with TRBJ2-7; 8 of the junction bases match TRBD2. V is cut back by 7 bases and J by 1 base, with 9 bases in the junction unmatched. The CDR3, from cysteine to phenylalanine, totals 15 residues. CDR3 DNA is the only sequence kept; it has 45 bases, read in frame from the first base. The CDR1 and CDR2 encoded by the germline V gene are MNHEY and SVGAGI.